This T cell receptor (beta chain) was recovered during a study of monozygotic twins with inflammatory bowel disease (dated by TCRdb to about 2019). Looking at the study overall: A total of 28 monozygotic twin pairs were included in the full study, comprising nine German pairs (four IBD-concordant, five IBD-discordant) and 19 IBD-discordant Danish pairs. Disease-associated traits were sought mainly through comparisons between IBD patients and their genetically identical healthy co-twins within discordant pairs. Each individual had, on average, about 151 000 unique TCRalpha sequences and 181 000 unique TCRbeta sequences available for analysis. Beyond this particular receptor, the publication reports: The results gave no support for a single strong signal or clonotype linked to IBD. Repertoire similarity did not differ between concordant and discordant twins, which could be due to limited statistical power. The analysis was unable to tell different T cell subtypes apart. Background noise and inter-individual variability may have been introduced into the repertoires by the differing immunosuppressive treatments among patients. IBD patients had lower TCRbeta repertoire diversity, measured by the inverse Simpson index, than their healthy co-twins. Fewer clonotypes were shared with other individuals by IBD patients than by healthy twins, most markedly in patients showing signs of disease activity.

Reading from cysteine to phenylalanine, the CDR3 counts 15 amino acids. No DNA accompanies this entry. The germline V gene provides CDR1 SGHDT and CDR2 YYEEEE. Libraries were built with 5' RACE. The input for every TCR library was approximately 3,500 ng of total RNA. For each sample, cDNA was synthesized in eight separate reactions using SMARTScribe reverse transcriptase. During cDNA synthesis, template switching was used to introduce unique molecular identifiers that contained a 6-nucleotide sample barcode. Amplification of TCRalpha and TCRbeta cDNA involved two nested PCRs of roughly 16 and 10 cycles, and each PCR was followed by bead purification. Before amplification, the cDNA was both treated with uracil DNA-glycosylase and purified with the QIAquick PCR purification kit. The second PCR added Illumina TruSeq-compatible adapters along with sample-specific barcodes. Library quality and concentration were checked on TapeStation and Qubit, and libraries were pooled at 5 to 6.5 ng each. Sequencing of pooled libraries was carried out on an Illumina HiSeq2500 single-index Rapid Run using 2 x 100 bp reads and custom sequencing primers. As for the original processing: UMI-based consensus assembly with MiGEC version 1.2.6 was used to correct PCR and sequencing errors. V(D)J alignment, clonotype assembly and CDR3 extraction were performed with MiXCR version 2.1.1. To normalise gene usage, clonotype sharing and MAIT/NKT TCR abundance, the top 1000, 10 000 and 20 000 clonotypes in each sample were analysed. After downsampling to 27 000 UMIs, diversity was calculated as the inverse Simpson index using the vegan R package. Paired Mann-Whitney U tests on discordant twin pairs were used, with Benjamini-Hochberg multiple-testing correction. Once TCRdb had reprocessed the reads, it stored one entry per CDR3 protein sequence and supplied no DNA. What appears here as the V and J calls and clone size reflects TCRdb's work, not the paper's. The sample's own table lists some 160,000 distinct CDR3 sequences. The biggest ten clones account for less than 8% of the sample.

From each donor, a roughly 2.5 ml peripheral blood sample was drawn into PAXgene tubes and stored at -80 degrees C. Without any T cell sorting, total RNA was extracted from whole blood using the PAXgene blood miRNA kit on an automated QIAcube. Peripheral blood from monozygotic twin pairs concordant or discordant for inflammatory bowel disease was subjected to deep TCRalpha and TCRbeta repertoire profiling with unique molecular barcoding. Smoking habits were recorded for all twin pairs, and each individual was classified as a current, former or never smoker. On this clonotype itself: It lacks a known antigen.

The TCR sequence derives from a human donor with ulcerative colitis or Crohn's disease, or a healthy co-twin of an affected twin (not recorded which). The V and J segments used are TRBV5-6 and TRBJ2-1; TCRdb returns TRBD2, unconfirmable since there is no DNA. Material: blood. The CDR3 amino acid sequence is: CASRRTSGRHNEQFF.